The table lists the clone carrying this T cell receptor beta chain with many counts. Its target is unknown. Every donor contributed 8 to 10 milliliters of peripheral blood by blood draw. The J segment lost 7 bases and the V segment lost 4 bases, leaving 11 bases of the junction unmatched. The CDR3 has 17 amino acids. Germline V CDR1 and CDR2: MGHRA, YSYEKL. Primed by a sample-barcoded 5' primer and a J-beta primer mix, a second PCR proceeded for roughly 7 to 12 cycles. Via MiXCR, TCRdb re-called the 5' RACE reads, giving one row per CDR3 protein. The table has 1.5 million to 2 million distinct CDR3 sequences, almost 35% seen once; the top ten hold over 9%. The data belong to a study of blood T cells in healthy people across ages. Overall study results and limits: Estimates drawn from one million T cells were deemed to understate diversity.

The sequenced sample consisted of blood. This sequence originates from a woman in her thirties in good health. The chain couples TRBV4-1 to TRBJ2-2, with TRBD2 identical over 11 bases. Here the CDR3 reads CASSPDPSGGHVGELFF. CDR3 in DNA: TGCGCCAGCAGCCCAGACCCTAGCGGGGGGCATGTCGGGGAGCTGTTTTTT.